This record covers a single TCR beta chain. The sample originates from a study of blood T cell repertoires in COVID-19. Study-wide context: The origin of the acute and convalescent COVID-19 samples was the United States, Italy and Spain. The cDNA or gDNA used as material had been derived from T cells, B-cell-depleted T cells, or PBMCs.

Data came from immunoSEQ multiplex PCR; TCRdb stores just in-frame clones and leaves some out. The profile shows about 87,000 clones, less than 80% of them singletons. The receptor comes from a woman aged 50 to 65 with acute or convalescent COVID-19. Sequenced material: peripheral blood.

The CDR3 loop is CASSSMTGRNEKLFF. The CDR3 DNA is TGTGCCAGCAGCTCAATGACGGGGAGGAATGAAAAACTGTTTTTT. The chain is built from TRBV11-2 and TRBJ1-4; D remains ambiguous. Between the trimmed V and J ends, which lost 4 bases and 5 bases, there was a span of 14 bases. Germline CDR1 and CDR2: SGHAT and FQNNGV. CDR3 length: 15 amino acids.